Sequencing of this T cell receptor beta chain was carried out in a study of T cells in Graves' hyperthyroidism and ophthalmopathy. The V and J ends lost 2 bases and 4 bases, in that order; junction bases with no gene match: 5. This CDR3 is 15 amino acids long. From germline, CDR1 is ENHRY and CDR2 SYGVKD. TCR beta CDR3 regions were amplified from RNA. The HTBI set primed first-round TCR CDR3 RT-PCR. TCRdb redid the calling of the multiplex PCR reads with MiXCR, one entry per CDR3 protein. In the table there are roughly 500,000 distinct CDR3 sequences, 46% of which are singletons. Investigators excluded patients with uncontrolled infection, other autoimmune disease, pregnancy or lactation. Worth noting for this clonotype: Its cognate antigen is unknown.

Study-wide results and caveats: From stable hyperthyroidism, ophthalmopathy was set apart by a 13 V-J model. Before onset, by a median of approximately 6.2 months, the model predicted ophthalmopathy.

Material: peripheral blood or thyroid tissue (not recorded which). The chain combines TRBV10-3 with TRBJ1-5; 7 nucleotides line up with TRBD1. This clonotype was sampled from an adult woman with Graves' disease, either hyperthyroidism or ophthalmopathy (not recorded which). The CDR3 DNA sequence: TGTGCCATCAGTGAGGGACAGGAAGAAAATCAGCCCCAGCATTTT. This gives the protein CAISEGQEENQPQHF.